Following are 30 T cell receptor beta chains from one sample sequenced in a study of Graves' ophthalmopathy and Graves' hyperthyroidism. Amplification of the TCR beta CDR3 regions used RNA transcripts (as template). The workflow started with a first-round RT-PCR run with HTBI primers and then moved on to a second-round multiplex PCR. Each CDR3 protein is one row after TCRdb ran MiXCR on the multiplex PCR reads. The table lists about 400,000 distinct CDR3 sequences, approximately 16% of them singletons. Material: peripheral blood. The receptors stem from a woman between 18 and 29 years old with Graves' ophthalmopathy.

This clonotype was picked up many times. This may be a read error: a much more frequent sequence differs by one nucleotide. The chain joins TRBV6-4 to TRBJ2-5; D may be TRBD1 (5 bases). Trimming removed 5 bases from V and 4 bases from J, with 8 bases in between. This CDR3 contains 12 residues. Germline V gives CDR1 MRHNA, CDR2 SNTAGT. DNA for the CDR3: TGTGCCAGCAGTTACAGGAGAGAGACCCAGTACTTC. It specifies CASSYRRETQYF.

In its sample, this clonotype was seen many times. This chain joins TRBV6-1 and TRBJ2-5, with D perhaps TRBD1 (6 bases). CDR1 MNHNS and CDR2 SASEGT come from the germline V gene. This CDR3 contains 14 residues. Trimming cost V 10 bases and J 5 bases, with 20 bases left between them. The CDR3 DNA reads as TGTGCCACCCACCTTCAGGGGTTCCGGGAGACCCAGTACTTC. The encoded protein is CATHLQGFRETQYF.

At least ten counts were recorded for this clonotype. This chain uses TRBV6-1 with TRBJ2-7, with 13 bases lining up with TRBD2. V trimming: 5 bases; J trimming: 0 bases; junction bases outside the gene matches: 4. The length of the CDR3 is 16 residues. Germline V gives CDR1 MNHNS, CDR2 SASEGT. CDR3 in amino acids: CASSPRTSGSSYEQYF. DNA for the CDR3: TGTGCCAGCAGTCCGAGGACTAGCGGGAGCTCCTACGAGCAGTACTTC.

The rearrangement joins TRBV6-5 to TRBJ1-1; D gene uncertain. The germline V and J ends were trimmed by 2 bases and 0 bases, with 16 bases remaining between them. The CDR3 spans 17 residues. Germline V gene lookup returns CDR1 MNHEY and CDR2 SVGAGI. CDR3 DNA sequence: TGTGCCAGCAGTTACGACGACCGCGTACTCATGAACACTGAAGCTTTCTTT. Protein: CASSYDDRVLMNTEAFF.

In its sample, this clonotype was seen many times. The chain's CDR3 is CASRDRGRGSYNEQFF. The DNA for the CDR3 is TGTGCCAGCAGGGACCGCGGGAGAGGCTCCTACAATGAGCAGTTCTTC. This chain connects TRBV11-2 to TRBJ2-1; 7 bases are a match to TRBD2. This CDR3 has 16 residues. Germline V gene data show CDR1 as SGHAT and CDR2 as FQNNGV. The ends lost 6 bases at V and 0 bases at J; junction bases unmatched: 8. The full variable domain, completed using reference TRBV11-2 and TRBJ2-1, is EAGVAQSPRYKIIEKRQSVAFWCNPISGHATLYWYQQILGQGPKLLIQFQNNGVVDDSQLPKDRFSAERLKGVDSTLKIQPAKLEDSAVYLCASRDRGRGSYNEQFFGPGTRLTVL.

V and J are TRBV28 and TRBJ1-1; TRBD1 is a possible D gene (5 bases). Germline CDR1 MDHEN, CDR2 SYDVKM. The CDR3 consists of 13 residues. V was cut by 8 bases and J by 4 bases, with 14 bases left in between. This CDR3 is CASVRGLSTEAFF. DNA for the CDR3: TGTGCCAGCGTGAGGGGTTTGAGCACTGAAGCTTTCTTT.

In this sample, this clonotype turned up many times. The chain links TRBV18 to TRBJ1-2; a possible D gene is TRBD1 (5 bases). CDR1 KGHSH and CDR2 LQKENI come from the germline V gene. V lost 2 bases and J lost 8, with 15 bases in between. There are 14 residues in the CDR3. The CDR3 DNA is TGTGCCAGCTCACCAGATTCCCAGGGAAGAGGCTACACCTTC. It codes for CASSPDSQGRGYTF.

This clonotype was counted once. One end of the junction does not line up with germline, which may come from a read error. The chain uses TRBV4-3 and TRBJ2-5; perhaps TRBD2 as D (5 bases). The CDR3 has 13 amino acids. CDR1 LGHNA and CDR2 YSLEER come from the germline V gene. CDR3: CASSQGPWETHYF. The CDR3 nucleotides are TGCGCCAGCAGCCAAGGCCCTTGGGAGACCCATTACTTC.

The sample holds many counts of this clonotype. The chain joins TRBV24-1 to TRBJ1-5; 9 nucleotides line up with TRBD1. The CDR3 is 16 residues long. The germline gives CDR1 KGHDR, CDR2 SFDVKD. V lost 3 bases and J lost 7; bases outside the gene matches: 9. The CDR3 DNA reads as TGTGCCACCAGTGATCCCAACAGGGGGCCGGGGCAGCCCCAGCATTTT. This encodes CATSDPNRGPGQPQHF.

In this sample, this clonotype turned up many times. The rearrangement links TRBV12-3 or TRBV12-4 to TRBJ2-5; 10 bases map to TRBD2. Trimming removed 3 bases from V and 5 bases from J; junction bases left unmatched: 9. The CDR3 has 16 amino acids. CDR3 protein: CASSFALAGATETQYF. CDR3 in DNA: TGTGCCAGCAGTTTCGCTCTAGCGGGAGCTACCGAGACCCAGTACTTC.

This clonotype was observed at least ten times. V is TRBV29-1 and J is TRBJ2-7; TRBD2 matches 7 bases. Germline V gene lookup returns CDR1 SQVTM and CDR2 ANQGSEA. CDR3 length: 13 residues. V trimming: 3 bases; J trimming: 6 bases; junction bases outside the gene matches: 8. The chain's CDR3 is CSVDLDGGGEQYF. The DNA for the CDR3 is TGCAGCGTTGATCTGGATGGGGGGGGCGAGCAGTACTTC.

Only one count was recorded for this clonotype. A read error may explain this, as a much larger clone is one base away. The rearrangement links TRBV2 to TRBJ2-7; tentatively, D is TRBD1 or TRBD2 (6 bases each). Germline loops: CDR1 SNHLY, CDR2 FYNNEI. V lost 10 bases and J 4 bases, leaving 26 bases between the germline ends. There are 16 residues in the CDR3. This CDR3 is CAIRPSEGVLIYEQYF. CDR3 nucleotide sequence: TGTGCCATCAGACCCTCGGAGGGGGTTTTAATTTACGAGCAGTACTTC.

In this sample, this clonotype turned up many times. In nucleotides, the CDR3 is TGTGCCAGCAGTTACTCAGGGGGAATAAGGGGCAATCAGCCCCAGCATTTT. Its protein product is CASSYSGGIRGNQPQHF. The chain links TRBV6-2 or TRBV6-3 to TRBJ1-5, with D possibly matching TRBD1 (6 bases). The V gene's germline CDR1 is MNHEY and CDR2 SVGEGT. V lost 0 bases and J lost 2, with 14 bases in between. The CDR3 extends over 17 amino acids.

This clonotype was counted many times. J is TRBJ1-2 and V is TRBV18; 10 nucleotides align to TRBD1. Per the germline V gene, CDR1 is KGHSH and CDR2 is LQKENI. The CDR3 consists of 17 residues. Trimming took 3 bases from V and 4 from J; bases not matched to a gene: 11. The CDR3: CASSPRTGGAQGYGYTF. As DNA, the CDR3 is TGTGCCAGCTCACCTCGGACAGGGGGTGCCCAGGGCTATGGCTACACCTTC.

This clonotype was seen at least ten times. V usage is TRBV4-1 and J usage is TRBJ2-2, with no clear D. The CDR3 runs 14 residues. Germline CDR1 reads MGHRA; CDR2 reads YSYEKL. V was shortened by 1 base and J by 3 bases, with 6 bases between the two germline ends. The CDR3 DNA is TGCGCCAGCAGCCAAGTTCGGGACACCGGGGAGCTGTTTTTT. Protein product: CASSQVRDTGELFF.

This clonotype was observed at least ten times. V is TRBV15 and J is TRBJ1-2; D gene ambiguous. V was trimmed by 0 bases and J by 1 base, leaving 9 bases between them. Per the germline V gene, CDR1 is LNHNV and CDR2 is YYDKDF (reference sequence). The CDR3 has 15 amino acids. CDR3 loop: CATSRDREINYGYTF. The CDR3 DNA is TGTGCCACCAGCAGAGATAGGGAGATTAACTATGGCTACACCTTC.

In this sample, this clonotype turned up many times. This chain joins TRBV14 and TRBJ1-5, with 8 bases that match TRBD1. From germline, CDR1 is SGHDN and CDR2 FVKESK. CDR3 length equals 15 residues. J gave up 4 bases and V 1 base, and 3 bases lay outside the gene matches. This CDR3 reads CASSQGQGANQPQHF. CDR3 coding DNA: TGTGCCAGCAGCCAAGGTCAGGGGGCAAATCAGCCCCAGCATTTT.

This clonotype was observed at least ten times. The J gene is TRBJ2-6, the V gene TRBV11-2; D may be TRBD2 (5 bases). Germline assignment: CDR1 SGHAT and CDR2 FQNNGV. The CDR3 spans 16 residues. V lost 7 bases, J lost 0 bases, and 13 bases lay in between. CDR3 DNA: TGTGCCAGCACGCAGAGAGGGAGCTCTGGGGCCAACGTCCTGACTTTC. Encoded protein: CASTQRGSSGANVLTF.

In this sample, this clonotype turned up many times. The gene calls are TRBV28 and TRBJ2-5; D is possibly TRBD2 (5 bases). This CDR3 spans 22 amino acids. The germline V and J ends were trimmed by 4 bases and 1 base, with 34 bases remaining between them. The V gene's germline CDR1 is MDHEN and CDR2 SYDVKM. CDR3 residues: CASSSPWSGPLISREIQETQYF. The CDR3 DNA sequence: TGTGCCAGCAGTTCGCCCTGGAGCGGACCGCTAATTAGTCGGGAAATCCAAGAGACCCAGTACTTC.

This clonotype was seen many times. The DNA for the CDR3 is TGTGCCCTAATGGGGGAAGGAACTGAAGCTTTCTTT. This codes for CALMGEGTEAFF. The chain employs TRBV6-1 and TRBJ1-1, with a weak D call TRBD1 (5 bases). The CDR3 sequence is 12 residues long. CDR1 MNHNS and CDR2 SASEGT come from the germline V gene. V dropped 11 bases and J dropped 5 bases, with 15 bases sitting between them.

The chain combines TRBV7-8 with TRBJ2-7; 7 nucleotides line up with TRBD2. This CDR3 has 15 residues. After removal of 5 bases from V and 3 bases from J, the junction contained 10 bases not matched to a gene. CDR1 is SGHVS and CDR2 is FQNEAQ in the germline V gene. DNA for the CDR3: TGTGCCAGCAGCCTGCCCGGCGGGAGAGTCTACGAGCAGTACTTC. Its translation: CASSLPGGRVYEQYF.

In its sample, this clonotype was seen many times. The chain links TRBV9 to TRBJ1-1, with no clear D. The CDR3 has 13 amino acids. Germline CDR1 SGDLS, CDR2 YYNGEE. V was trimmed by 3 bases and J by 8 bases, leaving 14 bases between them. The CDR3 reads CASSASPGAEAFF. The CDR3 DNA follows: TGTGCCAGCAGCGCGAGCCCGGGTGCCGAAGCTTTCTTT.

Many counts were recorded for this clonotype. This sequence joins TRBV19 and TRBJ1-1; possible D gene TRBD1, 5 bases. Trimming left V 4 bases short and J 1 base short, with 10 bases between. Germline CDR1 reads LNHDA; CDR2 reads SQIVND (reference sequence). This CDR3 is built from 14 residues. In DNA form, the CDR3 reads TGTGCCAGTAGTACAACCGGGACGAACACTGAAGCTTTCTTT. Translated: CASSTTGTNTEAFF.

The V and J genes are TRBV11-2 and TRBJ2-4; 8 nucleotides agree with TRBD1. This CDR3 comprises 22 residues. J gave up 5 bases and V 0 bases, and 24 bases lay outside the gene matches. The germline V gene encodes CDR1 SGHAT and CDR2 FQNNGV. Here the CDR3 reads CASSLESPPYKTGTGNENIQYF. For the CDR3, the DNA is TGTGCCAGCAGCTTAGAAAGTCCCCCTTATAAGACCGGGACAGGCAACGAAAACATTCAGTACTTC.

In this sample, this clonotype turned up many times. This chain joins TRBV12-3 or TRBV12-4 and TRBJ1-2, with D perhaps TRBD1 (5 bases). The CDR3 runs 16 residues. Trimming pared 3 bases from V and 4 bases from J, leaving 18 bases between. The CDR3 reads CASSFRGGGKGYGYTF. For the CDR3, the DNA is TGTGCCAGCAGTTTTCGTGGGGGGGGAAAGGGCTATGGCTACACCTTC.

This clonotype was detected many times. The J gene is TRBJ2-5, the V gene TRBV28; D perhaps matches TRBD2 (6 bases). The V end was cut by 5 bases, the J end by 1 base, with 11 bases between. The CDR3 has 14 amino acids. Germline CDR1 is MDHEN and CDR2 is SYDVKM. DNA of the CDR3: TGTGCCAGCAGTCCCCGACTAGTCCAAGAGACCCAGTACTTC. Translating it yields CASSPRLVQETQYF.

This clonotype was observed many times. The chain links TRBV19 to TRBJ1-5, with TRBD1 identical over 9 bases. This CDR3 contains 14 residues. V lost 11 bases, J lost 4 bases, and 9 bases stayed unmatched. Per germline, CDR1 LNHDA and CDR2 SQIVND (reference sequence). The CDR3 region has the DNA TGTGCCGGAGCCGGGACAGGGAGTAATCAGCCCCAGCATTTT. Encoded protein: CAGAGTGSNQPQHF.

There are many counts of this clonotype. The chain links TRBV6-2 or TRBV6-3 to TRBJ1-1; D is undetermined. Germline lookup yields CDR1 MNHEY and CDR2 SVGEGT. V was trimmed by 2 bases and J by 4 bases, leaving 8 bases between them. The CDR3 sequence is 13 residues long. The CDR3 DNA is TGTGCCAGCAGTTACCGAGGGAGCACTGAAGCTTTCTTT. It encodes CASSYRGSTEAFF.

This clonotype appeared many times. This chain joins TRBV6-2 or TRBV6-3 and TRBJ2-7, with TRBD2 as a possible D gene (6 bases). CDR3 length equals 16 residues. Trimming cost V 2 bases and J 3 bases, with 17 bases left between them. In germline, CDR1 is MNHEY, CDR2 SVGEGT. The CDR3 DNA reads as TGTGCCAGCAGTTACCCGCCGGGGAGGACCGACTACGAGCAGTACTTC. Amino acids: CASSYPPGRTDYEQYF.

This clonotype appeared many times. This chain connects TRBV30 to TRBJ1-6; D is possibly TRBD1 (6 bases). CDR1 is GTSNPN and CDR2 is SVGIG in the germline V gene (reference sequence). V was cut by 3 bases and J by 0 bases, with 15 bases left in between. The CDR3 has 17 residues. The CDR3 DNA follows: TGTGCCTGGAGCATCCACAGGGTGAGCTCCTATAATTCACCCCTCCACTTT. Translation gives CAWSIHRVSSYNSPLHF.